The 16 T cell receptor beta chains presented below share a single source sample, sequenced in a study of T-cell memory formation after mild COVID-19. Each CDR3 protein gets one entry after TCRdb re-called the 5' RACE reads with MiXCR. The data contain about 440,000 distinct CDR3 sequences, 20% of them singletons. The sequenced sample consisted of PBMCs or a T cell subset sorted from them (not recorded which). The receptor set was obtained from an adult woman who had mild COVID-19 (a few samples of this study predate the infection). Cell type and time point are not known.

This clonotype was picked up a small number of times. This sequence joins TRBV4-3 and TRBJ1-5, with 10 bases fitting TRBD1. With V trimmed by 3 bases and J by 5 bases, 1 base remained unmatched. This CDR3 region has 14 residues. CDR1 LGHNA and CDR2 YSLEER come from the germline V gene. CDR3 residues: CASSQGTGDQPQHF. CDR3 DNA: TGCGCCAGCAGCCAGGGGACAGGGGATCAGCCCCAGCATTTT.

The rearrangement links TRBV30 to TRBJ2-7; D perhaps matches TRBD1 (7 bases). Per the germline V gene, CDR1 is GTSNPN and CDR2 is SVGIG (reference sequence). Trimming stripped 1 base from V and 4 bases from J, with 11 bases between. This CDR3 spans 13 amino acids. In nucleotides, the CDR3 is TGTGCCTGGAGTGGACAGGGACTTTACGAGCAGTACTTC. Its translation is CAWSGQGLYEQYF.

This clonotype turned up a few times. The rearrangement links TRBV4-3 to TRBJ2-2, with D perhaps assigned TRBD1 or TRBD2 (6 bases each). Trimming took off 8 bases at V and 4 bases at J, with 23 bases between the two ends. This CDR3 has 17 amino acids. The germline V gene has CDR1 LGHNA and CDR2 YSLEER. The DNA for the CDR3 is TGCGCCAGCCCTACGCTAGGGGGGACCGAGATCACCGGGGAGCTGTTTTTT. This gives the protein CASPTLGGTEITGELFF.

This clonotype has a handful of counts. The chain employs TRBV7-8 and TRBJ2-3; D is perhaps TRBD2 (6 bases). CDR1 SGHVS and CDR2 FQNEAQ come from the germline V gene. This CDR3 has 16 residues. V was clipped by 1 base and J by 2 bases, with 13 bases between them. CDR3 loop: CASSLGRGINTDTQYF. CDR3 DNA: TGTGCCAGCAGCTTAGGGCGCGGGATAAACACAGATACGCAGTATTTT. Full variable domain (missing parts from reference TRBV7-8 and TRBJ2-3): GAGVSQSPRYKVAKRGQDVALRCDPISGHVSLFWYQQALGQGPEFLTYFQNEAQLDKSGLPSDRFFAERPEGSVSTLKIQRTQQEDSAVYLCASSLGRGINTDTQYFGPGTRLTVL.

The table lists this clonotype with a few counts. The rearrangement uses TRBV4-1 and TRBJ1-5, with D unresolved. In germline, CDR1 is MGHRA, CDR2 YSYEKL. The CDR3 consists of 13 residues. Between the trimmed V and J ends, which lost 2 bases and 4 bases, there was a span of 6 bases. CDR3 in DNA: TGCGCCAGCAGCCAATGGATTAATCAGCCCCAGCATTTT. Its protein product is CASSQWINQPQHF.

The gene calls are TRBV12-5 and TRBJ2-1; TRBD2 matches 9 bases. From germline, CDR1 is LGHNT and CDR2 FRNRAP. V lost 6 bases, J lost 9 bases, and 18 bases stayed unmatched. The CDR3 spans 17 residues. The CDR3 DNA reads TGTGCTAGTGGCACCTCTTTGAGTAGCGGGAGAACAGCTGAGCAGTTCTTC. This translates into CASGTSLSSGRTAEQFF. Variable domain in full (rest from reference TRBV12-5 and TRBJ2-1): DARVTQTPRHKVTEMGQEVTMRCQPILGHNTVFWYRQTMMQGLELLAYFRNRAPLDDSGMPKDRFSAEMPDATLATLKIQPSEPRDSAVYFCASGTSLSSGRTAEQFFGPGTRLTVL.

In DNA form, the CDR3 reads TGTGCCAGCAGTTTAAGGGAGCGGGAGCGCCCGGGAGAGACCCAGTACTTC. It specifies CASSLRERERPGETQYF. This chain uses TRBV12-3 or TRBV12-4 with TRBJ2-5; 8 bases are shared with TRBD2. The CDR3 consists of 17 residues. Trimming at V came to 2 bases and at J to 4 bases, leaving 12 bases not matched to a gene.

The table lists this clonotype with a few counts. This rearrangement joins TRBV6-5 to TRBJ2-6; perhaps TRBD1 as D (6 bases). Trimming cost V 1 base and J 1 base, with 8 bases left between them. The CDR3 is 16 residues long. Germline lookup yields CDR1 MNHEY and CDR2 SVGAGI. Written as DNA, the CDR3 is TGTGCCAGCAGTTACTTGCAGGGGTCTGGGGCCAACGTCCTGACTTTC. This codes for CASSYLQGSGANVLTF.

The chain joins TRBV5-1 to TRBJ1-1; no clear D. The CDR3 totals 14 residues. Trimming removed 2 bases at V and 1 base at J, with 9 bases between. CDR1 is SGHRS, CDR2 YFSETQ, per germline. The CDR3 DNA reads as TGCGCCAGCAGCTTTCAGGTAGGGAACACTGAAGCTTTCTTT. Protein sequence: CASSFQVGNTEAFF.

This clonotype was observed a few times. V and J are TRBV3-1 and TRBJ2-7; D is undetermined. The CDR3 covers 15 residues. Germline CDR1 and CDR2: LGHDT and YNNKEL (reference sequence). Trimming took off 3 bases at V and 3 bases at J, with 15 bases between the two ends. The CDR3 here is CASSQSVLENYEQYF. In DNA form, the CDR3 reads TGTGCCAGCAGCCAGTCGGTGTTGGAAAACTACGAGCAGTACTTC.

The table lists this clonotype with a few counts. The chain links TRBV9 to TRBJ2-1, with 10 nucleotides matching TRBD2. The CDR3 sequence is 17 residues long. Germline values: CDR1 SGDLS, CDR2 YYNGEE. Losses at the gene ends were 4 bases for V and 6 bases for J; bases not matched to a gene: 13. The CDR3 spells CASSTVGEREGRNEQFF. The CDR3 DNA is TGTGCCAGCAGCACCGTGGGGGAGCGGGAGGGCCGCAATGAGCAGTTCTTC.

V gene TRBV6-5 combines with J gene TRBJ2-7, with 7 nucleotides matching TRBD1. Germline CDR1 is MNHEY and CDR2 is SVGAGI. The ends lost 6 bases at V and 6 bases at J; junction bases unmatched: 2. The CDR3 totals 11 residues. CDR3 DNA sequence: TGTGCCAGCAGACAGGGGACCGAGCAGTACTTC. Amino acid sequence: CASRQGTEQYF.

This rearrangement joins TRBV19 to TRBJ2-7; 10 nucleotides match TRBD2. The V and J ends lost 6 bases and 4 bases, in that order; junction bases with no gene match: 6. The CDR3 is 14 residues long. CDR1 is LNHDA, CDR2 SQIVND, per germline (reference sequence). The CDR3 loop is CASRNLAGGYEQYF. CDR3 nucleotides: TGTGCCAGTAGGAACTTAGCGGGAGGTTACGAGCAGTACTTC.

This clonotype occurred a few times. The CDR3 sequence is CASSGRDLAIETQYF. The CDR3 DNA reads TGTGCCAGCAGCGGCCGGGACTTAGCGATAGAGACCCAGTACTTC. This rearrangement joins TRBV16 to TRBJ2-5; possible D gene TRBD2, 6 bases. The V end lost 5 bases, the J end lost 4 bases, and 17 bases lay between the germline ends. The germline CDR1 and CDR2 sequences are KGHSY and FQNENV. The CDR3 consists of 15 residues.

This chain's CDR3 is CASSFVPEGGPEQFF. CDR3 in DNA: TGTGCCAGCAGTTTTGTGCCGGAGGGCGGTCCTGAGCAGTTCTTC. V gene TRBV12-3 or TRBV12-4 combines with J gene TRBJ2-1; D may be TRBD2 (6 bases). This CDR3 is 15 amino acids long. Deletions cut 3 bases from V and 9 bases from J, with 18 bases between.

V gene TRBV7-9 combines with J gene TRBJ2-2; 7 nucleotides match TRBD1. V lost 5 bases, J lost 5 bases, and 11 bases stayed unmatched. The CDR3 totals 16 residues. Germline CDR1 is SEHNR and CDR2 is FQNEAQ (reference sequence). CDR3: CASSHNRGDGTGELFF. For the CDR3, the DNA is TGTGCCAGCAGCCATAACAGGGGCGACGGAACCGGGGAGCTGTTTTTT.